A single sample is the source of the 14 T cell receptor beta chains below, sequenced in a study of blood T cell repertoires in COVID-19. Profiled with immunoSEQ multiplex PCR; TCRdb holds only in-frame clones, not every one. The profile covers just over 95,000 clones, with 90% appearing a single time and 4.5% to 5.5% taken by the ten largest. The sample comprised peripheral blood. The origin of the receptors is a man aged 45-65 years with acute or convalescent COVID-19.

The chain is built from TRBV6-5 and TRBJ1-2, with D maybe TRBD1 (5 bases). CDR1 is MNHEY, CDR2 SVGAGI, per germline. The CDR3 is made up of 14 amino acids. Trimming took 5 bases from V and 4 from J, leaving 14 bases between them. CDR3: CASSTRASSYGYTF. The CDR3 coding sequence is TGTGCCAGCAGTACCAGGGCATCTTCCTATGGCTACACCTTC.

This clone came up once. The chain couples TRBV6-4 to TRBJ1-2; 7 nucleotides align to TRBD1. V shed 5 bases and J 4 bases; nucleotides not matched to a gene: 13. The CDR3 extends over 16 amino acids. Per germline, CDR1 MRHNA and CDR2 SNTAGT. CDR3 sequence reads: CASSFLDRIVIYGYTF. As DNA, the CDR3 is TGTGCCAGCAGTTTCCTGGACAGGATAGTGATCTATGGCTACACCTTC.

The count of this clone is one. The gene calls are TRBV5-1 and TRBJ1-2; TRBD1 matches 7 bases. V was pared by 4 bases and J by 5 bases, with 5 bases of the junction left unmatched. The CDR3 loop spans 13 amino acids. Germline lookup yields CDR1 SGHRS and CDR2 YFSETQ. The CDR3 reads CASSKGTAYGYTF. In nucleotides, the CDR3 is TGCGCCAGCAGCAAAGGGACAGCTTATGGCTACACCTTC.

The CDR3 sequence is CASSVGGLRTYNEQFF. CDR3 DNA sequence: TGTGCCAGCAGCGTAGGGGGGCTCCGCACCTACAATGAGCAGTTCTTC. The chain employs TRBV9 and TRBJ2-1, with D possibly matching TRBD1 (6 bases). Germline V gene sequence: CDR1 SGDLS, CDR2 YYNGEE. CDR3 length equals 16 residues. V lost 0 bases, J lost 2 bases, and 12 bases lay in between.

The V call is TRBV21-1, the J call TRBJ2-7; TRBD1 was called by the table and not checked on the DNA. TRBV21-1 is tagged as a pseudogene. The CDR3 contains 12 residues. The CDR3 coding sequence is TGTGCCAGCAGCGGTCAGTTCTACGAGCAGTACTTC. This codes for CASSGQFYEQYF.

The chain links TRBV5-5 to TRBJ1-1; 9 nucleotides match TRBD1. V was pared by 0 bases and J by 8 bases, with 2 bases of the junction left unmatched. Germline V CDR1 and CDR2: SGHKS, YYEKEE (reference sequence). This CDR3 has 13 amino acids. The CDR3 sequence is CASSLVGTGEAFF. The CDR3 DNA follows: TGTGCCAGCAGCTTGGTGGGGACAGGGGAAGCTTTCTTT.

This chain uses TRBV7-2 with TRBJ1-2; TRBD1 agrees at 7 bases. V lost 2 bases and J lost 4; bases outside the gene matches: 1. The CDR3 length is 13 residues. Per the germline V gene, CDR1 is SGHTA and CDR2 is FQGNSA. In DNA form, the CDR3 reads TGTGCCAGCAGCTTAAGGGACAGCTATGGCTACACCTTC. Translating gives CASSLRDSYGYTF.

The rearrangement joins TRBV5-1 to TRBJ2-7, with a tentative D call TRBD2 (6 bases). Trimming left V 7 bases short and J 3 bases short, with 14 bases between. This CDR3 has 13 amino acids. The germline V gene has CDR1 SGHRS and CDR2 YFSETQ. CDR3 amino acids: CASAIGGNYEQYF. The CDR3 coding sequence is TGCGCCAGCGCGATAGGAGGGAACTACGAGCAGTACTTC.

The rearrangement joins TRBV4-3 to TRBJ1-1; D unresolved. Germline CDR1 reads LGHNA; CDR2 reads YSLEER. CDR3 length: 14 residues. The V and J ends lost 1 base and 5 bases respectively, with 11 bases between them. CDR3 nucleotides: TGCGCCAGCAGCCAAGGGTGGGGAGGGACTGAAGCTTTCTTT. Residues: CASSQGWGGTEAFF.

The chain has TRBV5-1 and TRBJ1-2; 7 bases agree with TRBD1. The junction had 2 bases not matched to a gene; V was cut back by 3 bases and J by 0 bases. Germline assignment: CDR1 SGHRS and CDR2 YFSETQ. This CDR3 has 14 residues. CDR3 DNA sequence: TGCGCCAGCAGCTGGGGGACAGCTAACTATGGCTACACCTTC. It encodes CASSWGTANYGYTF.

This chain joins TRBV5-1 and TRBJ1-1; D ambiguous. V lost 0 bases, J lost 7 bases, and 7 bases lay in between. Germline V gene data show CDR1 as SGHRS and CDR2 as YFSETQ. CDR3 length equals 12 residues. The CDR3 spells CASSLAGFEAFF. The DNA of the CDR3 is TGCGCCAGCAGCTTGGCCGGGTTTGAAGCTTTCTTT.

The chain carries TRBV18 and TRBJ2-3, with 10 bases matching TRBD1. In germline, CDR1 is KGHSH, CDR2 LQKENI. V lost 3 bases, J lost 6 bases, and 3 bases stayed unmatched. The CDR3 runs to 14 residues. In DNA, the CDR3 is TGTGCCAGCTCACCCGGACAGGGGGGGGATACGCAGTATTTT. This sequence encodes CASSPGQGGDTQYF. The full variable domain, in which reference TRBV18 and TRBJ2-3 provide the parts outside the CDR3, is NAGVMQNPRHLVRRRGQEARLRCSPMKGHSHVYWYRQLPEEGLKFMVYLQKENIIDESGMPKERFSAEFPKEGPSILRIQQVVRGDSAAYFCASSPGQGGDTQYFGPGTRLTVL.

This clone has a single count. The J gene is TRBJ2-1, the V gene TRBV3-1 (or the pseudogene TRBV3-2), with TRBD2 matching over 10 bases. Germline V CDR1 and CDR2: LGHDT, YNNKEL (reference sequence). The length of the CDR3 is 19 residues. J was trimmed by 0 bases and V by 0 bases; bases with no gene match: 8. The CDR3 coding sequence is TGTGCCAGCAGCCAAGACGGGCTAGCGGGAGACCGCTCCTACAATGAGCAGTTCTTC. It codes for CASSQDGLAGDRSYNEQFF.

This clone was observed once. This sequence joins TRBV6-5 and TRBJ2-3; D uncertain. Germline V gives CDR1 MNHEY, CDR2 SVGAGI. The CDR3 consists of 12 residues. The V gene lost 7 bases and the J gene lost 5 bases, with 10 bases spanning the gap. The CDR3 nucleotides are TGTGCCAGCACCCTGACTTTAGATACGCAGTATTTT. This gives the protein CASTLTLDTQYF.